This is a list of T cell receptor beta chains from one sample in a study of shared clonotypes between healthy human individuals. Sequenced by immunoSEQ multiplex PCR; TCRdb stores in-frame clones only, minus some. The data contain 2,500,000 or so clones, around 90% of them singletons. The sequencing input was naive CD4+ T cells from PBMCs. All receptors come from a man in his late teens or twenties in good health. Some clones in this sample may be carry-over from other donors' samples. Each CDR3 is given with its conserved first and last residue. A D gene is named only where the DNA matches it firmly. The size entry is marked missing in some rows and otherwise reads once, few, many or a size class.

few	13	TRBV30	TRBJ1-1	TRBD1	TGTGCCTGGAGGGGACAGGGCTACACTGAAGCTTTCTTT	CAWRGQGYTEAFF
.	16	TRBV4-2	TRBJ2-1	.	TGTGCCAGCAGCCAAGTTCCAAGGCAGGGGGGCAATGAGCAGTTCTTC	CASSQVPRQGGNEQFF
.	16	TRBV7-9	TRBJ2-1	TRBD2	TGTGCCAGCAGCTTAGGATCACTAGCGCTTTACAATGAGCAGTTCTTC	CASSLGSLALYNEQFF
few	14	TRBV5-4	TRBJ1-1	.	TGTGCCAGCAGCTTGGCGGCAGGGCACACTGAAGCTTTCTTT	CASSLAAGHTEAFF
.	13	TRBV2	TRBJ1-1	.	TGTGCCAGCAAAAGGAACCTCAACACTGAAGCTTTCTTT	CASKRNLNTEAFF
.	14	TRBV7-6	TRBJ2-7	.	TGTGCCAGCAGCCAGGGGGGGGGCAAATACGAGCAGTACTTC	CASSQGGGKYEQYF
.	11	TRBV11-2	TRBJ2-5	.	TGTGCCAGCAGCTTAGAGCGGACCCAGTACTTC	CASSLERTQYF
.	13	TRBV6-6	TRBJ2-7	.	TGTGCCACCAGGGGGGGCAGGGACCACGAGCAGTACTTC	CATRGGRDHEQYF
few	12	TRBV9	TRBJ1-2	.	TGTGCCAGCAGCGCGGAGAACTATGGCTACACCTTC	CASSAENYGYTF
.	14	TRBV9	TRBJ1-1	.	TGTGCCAGCAGCGTTACAAACGGGCACACTGAAGCTTTCTTT	CASSVTNGHTEAFF
.	16	TRBV29-1	TRBJ2-7	TRBD2	TGCAGCGTTGAAGTCGACAAGGGACTACTAATAAACGAGCAGTACTTC	CSVEVDKGLLINEQYF
.	15	TRBV19	TRBJ1-1	.	TGTGCCAGTAGTAGAAGGACGGAACGCCCCGGTGGAGCTTTCTTT	CASSRRTERPGGAFF
.	15	TRBV5-4	TRBJ2-1	.	TGTGCCAGCAGCTTGCCCCCAGGGCGATCTAATGAGCAGTTCTTC	CASSLPPGRSNEQFF
.	14	TRBV5-4	TRBJ2-5	TRBD2	TGTGCCAGCAGCTTGTGGGAGGGCCAAGAGACCCAGTACTTC	CASSLWEGQETQYF
.	13	TRBV5-1	TRBJ2-1	.	TGCGCCAGCAGCTTTAGTTCTTTGAGTGAGCAGTTCTTC	CASSFSSLSEQFF
.	12	TRBV18	TRBJ2-4	.	TGTGCCAGCTCACCACGGGTGGACATTCAGTACTTC	CASSPRVDIQYF
few	16	TRBV30	TRBJ1-1	TRBD1	TGTGCCTGGAGTGTACCCCGACAGGGGGGACGCACTGAAGCTTTCTTT	CAWSVPRQGGRTEAFF
once	15	TRBV11-2	TRBJ2-1	.	TGTGCCAGCAGCTTAGAAATAGGGACCTACAATGAGCAGTTCTTC	CASSLEIGTYNEQFF
.	13	TRBV5-4	TRBJ2-7	.	TGTGCCAGCAGAGGGACTCCGGCGGGCGAGCAGTACTTC	CASRGTPAGEQYF
.	14	TRBV7-6	TRBJ2-7	.	TGTGCCAGCAGCAAGTCCCCCACTTTCTACGAGCAGTACTTC	CASSKSPTFYEQYF
.	12	TRBV28	TRBJ1-5	.	TGTGCCAGCAGTCTTATTGATCAGCCCCAGCATTTT	CASSLIDQPQHF
.	14	TRBV5-4	TRBJ2-3	.	TGTGCCAGCAGCTCCTACTCTAGCACAGATACGCAGTATTTT	CASSSYSSTDTQYF
.	21	TRBV6-1	TRBJ2-2	TRBD2	TGTGCCAGCAGTAAAGGCCCCTACTCGGACCCCCGGGAGGGAGGCACCGGGGAGCTGTTTTTT	CASSKGPYSDPREGGTGELFF
.	15	TRBV28	TRBJ2-5	.	TGTGCCAGCAGTATCCAACCGGGGGTACAAGAGACCCAGTACTTC	CASSIQPGVQETQYF
.	14	TRBV7-9	TRBJ2-7	.	TGTGCCAGCAGCCCGAGGGAGACTACCTACGAGCAGTACTTC	CASSPRETTYEQYF
.	14	TRBV5-1	TRBJ2-1	.	TGCGCCAGCAGCAAGTCGGGGGGCTCAGATGAGCAGTTCTTC	CASSKSGGSDEQFF
.	13	TRBV27	TRBJ1-2	.	TGTGCCAGCAGTTTATTGGGCCAGGGTGGCTACACCTTC	CASSLLGQGGYTF
.	12	TRBV15	TRBJ1-1	TRBD1	TGTGCCACCAGCAGGACAGGGACTGAAGCTTTCTTT	CATSRTGTEAFF
.	12	TRBV18	TRBJ2-3	.	TGTGCCAGCTCTCCTCAGGGAGATACGCAGTATTTT	CASSPQGDTQYF
.	16	TRBV19	TRBJ1-5	TRBD1	TGTGCCAGTAGCCGTATTGACAGGGATTCGGTTCGACCCCAGCATTTT	CASSRIDRDSVRPQHF
.	17	TRBV4-2	TRBJ2-2	.	TGTGCCAGCAACCTAGGAGCTGACGAAAGAGAAACCGGGGAGCTGTTTTTT	CASNLGADERETGELFF